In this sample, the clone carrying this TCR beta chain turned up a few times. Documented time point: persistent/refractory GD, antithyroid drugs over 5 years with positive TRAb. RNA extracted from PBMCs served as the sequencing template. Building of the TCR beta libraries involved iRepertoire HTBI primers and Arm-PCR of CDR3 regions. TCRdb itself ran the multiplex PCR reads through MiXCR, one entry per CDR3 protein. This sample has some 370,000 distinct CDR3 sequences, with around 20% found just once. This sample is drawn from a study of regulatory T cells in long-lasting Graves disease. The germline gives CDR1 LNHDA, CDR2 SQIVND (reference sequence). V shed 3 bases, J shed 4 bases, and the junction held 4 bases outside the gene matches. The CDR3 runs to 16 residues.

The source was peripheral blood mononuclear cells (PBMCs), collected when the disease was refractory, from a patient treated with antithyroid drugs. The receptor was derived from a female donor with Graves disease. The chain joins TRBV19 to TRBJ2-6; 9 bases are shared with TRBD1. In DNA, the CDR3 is TGTGCCAGTAGTATGTTACAGGGGGCGGGGGCCAACGTCCTGACTTTC. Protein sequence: CASSMLQGAGANVLTF.